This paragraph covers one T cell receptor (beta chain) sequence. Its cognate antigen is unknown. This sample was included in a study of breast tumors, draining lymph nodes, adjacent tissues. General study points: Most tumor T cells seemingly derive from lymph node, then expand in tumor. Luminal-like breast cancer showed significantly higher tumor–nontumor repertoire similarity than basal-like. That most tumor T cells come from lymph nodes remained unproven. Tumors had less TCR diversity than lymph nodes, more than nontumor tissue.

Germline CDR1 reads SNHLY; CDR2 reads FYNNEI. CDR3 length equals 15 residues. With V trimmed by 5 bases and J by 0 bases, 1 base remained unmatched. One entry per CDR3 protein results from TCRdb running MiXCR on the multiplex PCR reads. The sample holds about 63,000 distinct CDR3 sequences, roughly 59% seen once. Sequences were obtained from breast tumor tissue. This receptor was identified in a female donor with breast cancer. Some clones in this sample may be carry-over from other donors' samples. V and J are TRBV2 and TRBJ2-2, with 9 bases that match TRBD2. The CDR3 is CASSSSGTNTGELFF. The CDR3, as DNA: TGTGCCAGCAGTTCTAGCGGGACGAACACCGGGGAGCTGTTTTTT.